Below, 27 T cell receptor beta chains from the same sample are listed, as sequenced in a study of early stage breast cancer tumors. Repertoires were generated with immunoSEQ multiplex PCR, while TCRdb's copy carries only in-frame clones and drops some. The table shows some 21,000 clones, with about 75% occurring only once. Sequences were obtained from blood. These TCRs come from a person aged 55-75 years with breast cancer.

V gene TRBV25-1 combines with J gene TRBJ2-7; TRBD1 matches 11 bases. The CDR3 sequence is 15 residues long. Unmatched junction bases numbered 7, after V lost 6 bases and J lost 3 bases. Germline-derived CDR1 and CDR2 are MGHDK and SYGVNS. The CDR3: CASRAGTGGYYEQYF. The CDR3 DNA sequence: TGTGCCAGCAGAGCCGGGACAGGGGGATACTACGAGCAGTACTTC.

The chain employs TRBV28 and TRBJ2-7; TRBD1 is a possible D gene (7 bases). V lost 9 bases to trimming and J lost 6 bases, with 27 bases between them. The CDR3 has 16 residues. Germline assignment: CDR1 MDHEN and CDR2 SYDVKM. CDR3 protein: CASSRGEANRIGEQYF. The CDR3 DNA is TGTGCCAGTTCCAGGGGGGAAGCTAATCGAATCGGCGAGCAGTACTTC.

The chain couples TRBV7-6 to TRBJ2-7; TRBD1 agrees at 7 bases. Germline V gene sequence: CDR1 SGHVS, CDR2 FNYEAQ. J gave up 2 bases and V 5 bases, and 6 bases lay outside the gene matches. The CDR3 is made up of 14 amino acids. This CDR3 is CASSLGQQTYEQYF. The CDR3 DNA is TGTGCCAGCAGCCTGGGACAGCAAACCTACGAGCAGTACTTC.

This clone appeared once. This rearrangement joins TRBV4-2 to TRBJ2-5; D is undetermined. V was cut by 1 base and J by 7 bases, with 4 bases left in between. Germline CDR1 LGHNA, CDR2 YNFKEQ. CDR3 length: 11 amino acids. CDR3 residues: CASSQGVTQYF. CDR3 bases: TGTGCCAGCAGCCAAGGCGTGACCCAGTACTTC.

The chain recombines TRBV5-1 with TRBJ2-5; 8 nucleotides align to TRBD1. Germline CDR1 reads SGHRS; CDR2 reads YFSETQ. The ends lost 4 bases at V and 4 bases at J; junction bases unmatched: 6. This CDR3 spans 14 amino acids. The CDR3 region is CASSIGQGSETQYF. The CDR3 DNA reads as TGCGCCAGCAGCATAGGACAGGGTTCAGAGACCCAGTACTTC.

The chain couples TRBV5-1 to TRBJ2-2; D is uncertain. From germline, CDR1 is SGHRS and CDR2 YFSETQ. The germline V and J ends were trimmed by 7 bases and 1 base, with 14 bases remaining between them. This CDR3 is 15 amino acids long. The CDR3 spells CASVRSSLNTGELFF. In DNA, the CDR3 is TGCGCCAGCGTCCGGAGTAGTCTGAACACCGGGGAGCTGTTTTTT.

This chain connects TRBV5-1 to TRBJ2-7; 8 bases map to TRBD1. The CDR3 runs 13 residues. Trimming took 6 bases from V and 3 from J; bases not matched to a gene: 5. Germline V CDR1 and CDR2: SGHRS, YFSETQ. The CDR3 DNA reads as TGCGCCAGCAACCAGGGGGCTAGCTACGAGCAGTACTTC. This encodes CASNQGASYEQYF.

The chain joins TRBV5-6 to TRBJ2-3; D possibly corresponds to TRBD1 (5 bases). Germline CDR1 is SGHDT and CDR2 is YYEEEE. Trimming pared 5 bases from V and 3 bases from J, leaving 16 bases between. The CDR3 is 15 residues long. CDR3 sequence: CASRGMAGSTDTQYF. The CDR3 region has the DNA TGTGCCAGCAGGGGAATGGCAGGGTCAACAGATACGCAGTATTTT.

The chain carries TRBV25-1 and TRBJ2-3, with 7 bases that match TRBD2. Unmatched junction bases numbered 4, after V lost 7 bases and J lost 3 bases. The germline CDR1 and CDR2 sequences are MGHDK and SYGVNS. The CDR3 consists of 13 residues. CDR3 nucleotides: TGTGCCAGCACGGCGGGGGAGACAGATACGCAGTATTTT. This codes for CASTAGETDTQYF.

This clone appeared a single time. CDR3 protein: CASSLAGVTDTQYF. The CDR3 bases are TGTGCCAGCAGCTTAGCGGGAGTCACAGATACGCAGTATTTT. The V call is TRBV7-3, the J call TRBJ2-3, with TRBD2 matching over 7 bases. Trimming at V came to 2 bases and at J to 2 bases, leaving 1 base not matched to a gene. Looked up from germline, CDR1 is SGHTA and CDR2 is FQGTGA. CDR3 length equals 14 residues.

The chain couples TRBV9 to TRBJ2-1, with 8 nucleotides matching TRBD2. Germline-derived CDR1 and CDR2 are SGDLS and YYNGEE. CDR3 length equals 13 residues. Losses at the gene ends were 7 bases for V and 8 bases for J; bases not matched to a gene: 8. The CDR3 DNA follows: TGTGCCAGCGGTCGGGGGGGCGGGCATGAGCAGTTCTTC. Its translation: CASGRGGGHEQFF.

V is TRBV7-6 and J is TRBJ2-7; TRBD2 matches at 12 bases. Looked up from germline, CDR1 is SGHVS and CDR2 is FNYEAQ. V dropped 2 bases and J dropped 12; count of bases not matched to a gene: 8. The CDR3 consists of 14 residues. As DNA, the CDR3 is TGTGCCAGCAGCTTAACCGGGACTAGCGGGTGGCTGTACTTC. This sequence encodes CASSLTGTSGWLYF. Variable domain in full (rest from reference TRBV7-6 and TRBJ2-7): GAGVSQSPRYKVTKRGQDVALRCDPISGHVSLYWYRQALGQGPEFLTYFNYEAQQDKSGLPNDRFSAERPEGSISTLTIQRTEQRDSAMYRCASSLTGTSGWLYFGPGTRLTVT.

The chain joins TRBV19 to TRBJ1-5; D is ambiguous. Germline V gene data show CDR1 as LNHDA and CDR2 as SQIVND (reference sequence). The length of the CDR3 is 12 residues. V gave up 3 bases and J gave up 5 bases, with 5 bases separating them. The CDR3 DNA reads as TGTGCCAGTAGTATCGGGGATCAGCCCCAGCATTTT. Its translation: CASSIGDQPQHF. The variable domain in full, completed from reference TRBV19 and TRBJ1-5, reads DGGITQSPKYLFRKEGQNVTLSCEQNLNHDAMYWYRQDPGQGLRLIYYSQIVNDFQKGDIAEGYSVSREKKESFPLTVTSAQKNPTAFYLCASSIGDQPQHFGDGTRLSIL.

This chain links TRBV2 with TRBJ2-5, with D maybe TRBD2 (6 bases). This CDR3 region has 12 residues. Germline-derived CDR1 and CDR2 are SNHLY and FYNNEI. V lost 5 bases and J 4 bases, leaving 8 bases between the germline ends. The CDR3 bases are TGTGCCAGCAGTCGGCGGGGAGAGACCCAGTACTTC. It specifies CASSRRGETQYF.

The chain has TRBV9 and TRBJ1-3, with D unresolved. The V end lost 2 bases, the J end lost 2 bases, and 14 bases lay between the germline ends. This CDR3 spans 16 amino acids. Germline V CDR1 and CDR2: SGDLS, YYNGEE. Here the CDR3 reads CASSVGTTKAGNTIYF. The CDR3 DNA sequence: TGTGCCAGCAGCGTTGGAACTACAAAGGCTGGAAACACCATATATTTT.

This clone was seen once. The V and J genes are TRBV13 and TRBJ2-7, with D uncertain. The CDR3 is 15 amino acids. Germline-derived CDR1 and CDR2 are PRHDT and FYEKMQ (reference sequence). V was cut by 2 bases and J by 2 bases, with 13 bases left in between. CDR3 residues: CASSLLRDGAYEQYF. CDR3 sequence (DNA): TGTGCCAGCAGCTTACTTAGAGATGGTGCCTACGAGCAGTACTTC. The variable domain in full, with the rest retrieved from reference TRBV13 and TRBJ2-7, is AAGVIQSPRHLIKEKRETATLKCYPIPRHDTVYWYQQGPGQDPQFLISFYEKMQSDKGSIPDRFSAQQFSDYHSELNMSSLELGDSALYFCASSLLRDGAYEQYFGPGTRLTVT.

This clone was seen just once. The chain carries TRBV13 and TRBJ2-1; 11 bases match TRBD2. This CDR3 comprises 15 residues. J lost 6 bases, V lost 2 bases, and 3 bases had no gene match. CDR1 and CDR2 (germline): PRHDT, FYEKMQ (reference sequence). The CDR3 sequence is CASSLRLAGFNEQFF. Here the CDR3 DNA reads TGTGCCAGCAGCTTAAGACTAGCGGGGTTCAATGAGCAGTTCTTC.

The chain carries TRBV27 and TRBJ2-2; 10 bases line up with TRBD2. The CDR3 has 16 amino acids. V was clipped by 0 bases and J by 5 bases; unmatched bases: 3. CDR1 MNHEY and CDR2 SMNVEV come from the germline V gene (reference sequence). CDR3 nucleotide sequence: TGTGCCAGCAGTTTATCAGCGGGGGGGCGGACCGGGGAGCTGTTTTTT. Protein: CASSLSAGGRTGELFF.

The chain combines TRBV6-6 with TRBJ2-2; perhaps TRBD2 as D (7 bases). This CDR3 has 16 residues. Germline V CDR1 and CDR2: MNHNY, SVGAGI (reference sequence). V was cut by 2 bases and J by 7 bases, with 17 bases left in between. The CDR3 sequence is CASSYIRGGNVGELFF. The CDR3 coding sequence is TGTGCCAGCAGTTACATTCGCGGGGGCAATGTCGGGGAGCTGTTTTTT.

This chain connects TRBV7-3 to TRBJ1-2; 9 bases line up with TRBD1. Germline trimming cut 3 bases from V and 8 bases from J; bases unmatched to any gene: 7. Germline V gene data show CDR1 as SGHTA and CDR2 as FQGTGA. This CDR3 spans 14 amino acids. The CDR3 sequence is CASSFTGGSGGYTF. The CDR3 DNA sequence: TGTGCCAGCAGCTTCACAGGGGGCTCTGGCGGCTACACCTTC.

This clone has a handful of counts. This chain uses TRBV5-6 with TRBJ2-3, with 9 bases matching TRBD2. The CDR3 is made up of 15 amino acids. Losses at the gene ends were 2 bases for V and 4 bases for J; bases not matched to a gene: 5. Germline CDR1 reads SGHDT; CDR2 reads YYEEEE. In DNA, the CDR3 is TGTGCCAGCAGCTTATACGCGGGAGGGCCAGATACGCAGTATTTT. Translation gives CASSLYAGGPDTQYF.

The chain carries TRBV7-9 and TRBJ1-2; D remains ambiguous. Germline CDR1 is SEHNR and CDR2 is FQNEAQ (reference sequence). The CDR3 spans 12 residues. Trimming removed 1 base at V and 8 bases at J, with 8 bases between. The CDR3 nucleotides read TGTGCCAGCAGCTTAGAGGTCGGCGGCTACACCTTC. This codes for CASSLEVGGYTF.

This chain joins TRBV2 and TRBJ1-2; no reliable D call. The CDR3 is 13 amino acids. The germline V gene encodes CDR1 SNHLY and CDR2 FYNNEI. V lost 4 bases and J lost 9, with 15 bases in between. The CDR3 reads CASSAGPKRSYTF. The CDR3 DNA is TGTGCCAGCAGTGCCGGGCCGAAACGGAGCTACACCTTC. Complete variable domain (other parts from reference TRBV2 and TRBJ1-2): EPEVTQTPSHQVTQMGQEVILRCVPISNHLYFYWYRQILGQKVEFLVSFYNNEISEKSEIFDDQFSVERPDGSNFTLKIRSTKLEDSAMYFCASSAGPKRSYTFGSGTRLTVV.

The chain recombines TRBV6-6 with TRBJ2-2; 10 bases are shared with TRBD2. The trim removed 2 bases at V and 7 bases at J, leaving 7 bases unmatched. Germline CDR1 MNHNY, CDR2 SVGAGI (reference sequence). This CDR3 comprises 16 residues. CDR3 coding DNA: TGTGCCAGCAGTTACGGGCTAGCGGGAGCGGTCGGGGAGCTGTTTTTT. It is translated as CASSYGLAGAVGELFF.

CDR3 protein: CASSYQLGATNEKLFF. The CDR3 DNA reads TGTGCCAGCAGCTACCAATTGGGGGCAACTAATGAAAAACTGTTTTTT. The chain employs TRBV6-6 and TRBJ1-4; TRBD1 is a possible D gene (5 bases). V lost 6 bases and J lost 0, with 14 bases in between. The CDR3 covers 16 residues. The V gene's germline CDR1 is MNHNY and CDR2 SVGAGI (reference sequence).

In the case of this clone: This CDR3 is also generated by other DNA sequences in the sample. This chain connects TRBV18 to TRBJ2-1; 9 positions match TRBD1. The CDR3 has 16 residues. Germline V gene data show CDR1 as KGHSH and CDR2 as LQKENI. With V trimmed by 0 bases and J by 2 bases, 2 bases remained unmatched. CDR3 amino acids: CASSPPGQGTYNEQFF. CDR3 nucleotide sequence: TGTGCCAGCTCACCACCGGGACAGGGTACCTACAATGAGCAGTTCTTC.

CDR3 DNA: TGTGCCAGCAGCTCACGACAAGCCGGGACCGGGGCCCCGCAGTATTTT. This sequence encodes CASSSRQAGTGAPQYF. This chain connects TRBV7-3 to TRBJ2-3; D possibly matches TRBD1 or TRBD2 (5 bases each). This CDR3 has 16 amino acids. Per germline, CDR1 SGHTA and CDR2 FQGTGA. The V gene lost 4 bases and the J gene lost 10 bases, with 24 bases spanning the gap.